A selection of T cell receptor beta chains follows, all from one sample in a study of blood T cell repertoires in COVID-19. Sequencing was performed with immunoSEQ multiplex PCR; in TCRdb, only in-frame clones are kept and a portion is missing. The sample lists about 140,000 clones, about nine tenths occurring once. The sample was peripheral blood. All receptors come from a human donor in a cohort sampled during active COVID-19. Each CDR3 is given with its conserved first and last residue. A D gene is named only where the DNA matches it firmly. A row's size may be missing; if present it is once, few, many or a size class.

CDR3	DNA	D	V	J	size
CASSHSSGEQYF	TGTGCCAGCAGCCACTCCTCGGGCGAGCAGTACTTC	-	TRBV3-1/TRBV3-2	TRBJ2-7	-
CASSQNPGARGEETQYF	TGCGCCAGCAGCCAAAACCCAGGGGCTAGGGGTGAGGAGACCCAGTACTTC	-	TRBV4-1	TRBJ2-5	-
CASSWRGDEKLFF	TGTGCCAGCAGTTGGAGGGGTGATGAAAAACTGTTTTTT	-	TRBV27	TRBJ1-4	once
CAISEYGTATYEQYF	TGTGCCATCAGTGAGTACGGGACAGCCACCTACGAGCAGTACTTC	TRBD1	TRBV10-3	TRBJ2-7	-
CASSPRQGISPLHF	TGTGCCAGCAGTCCTCGTCAGGGTATTTCACCCCTCCACTTT	-	TRBV7-2	TRBJ1-6	-
CASSPPGGGYGYTF	TGTGCCAGCAGCCCCCCTGGGGGGGGCTATGGCTACACCTTC	-	TRBV6-5	TRBJ1-2	-
CAWSAYRDSNSPLHF	TGTGCCTGGAGTGCCTACAGGGATAGCAATTCACCCCTCCACTTT	-	TRBV30	TRBJ1-6	once
CASSLASSDGYTF	TGTGCCAGCAGCTTAGCTTCTTCGGATGGCTACACCTTC	-	TRBV7-9	TRBJ1-2	-
CASSMGAGPYGYTF	TGTGCCAGTAGTATGGGCGCAGGCCCCTATGGCTACACCTTC	-	TRBV19	TRBJ1-2	-
CATSRPRRGYNSPLHF	TGTGCCACCAGCAGACCGAGGCGCGGCTATAATTCACCCCTCCACTTT	-	TRBV15	TRBJ1-6	-
CASTPPYGYTF	TGTGCCAGCACCCCTCCCTATGGCTACACCTTC	-	TRBV6-9	TRBJ1-2	-